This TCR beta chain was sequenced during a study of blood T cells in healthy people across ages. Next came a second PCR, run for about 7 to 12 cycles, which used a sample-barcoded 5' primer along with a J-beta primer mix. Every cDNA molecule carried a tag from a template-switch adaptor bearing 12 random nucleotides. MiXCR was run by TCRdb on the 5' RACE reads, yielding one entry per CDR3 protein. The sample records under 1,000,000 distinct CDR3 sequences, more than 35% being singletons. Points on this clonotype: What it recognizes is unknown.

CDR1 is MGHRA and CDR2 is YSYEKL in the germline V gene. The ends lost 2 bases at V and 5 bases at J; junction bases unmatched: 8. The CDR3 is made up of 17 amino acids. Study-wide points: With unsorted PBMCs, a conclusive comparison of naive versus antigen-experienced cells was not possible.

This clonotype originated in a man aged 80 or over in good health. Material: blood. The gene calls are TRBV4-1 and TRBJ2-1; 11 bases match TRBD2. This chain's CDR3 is CASSQHWGLAENNEQFF. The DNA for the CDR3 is TGCGCCAGCAGCCAACACTGGGGACTAGCGGAAAACAATGAGCAGTTCTTC.